The rows below give T cell receptor beta chains drawn from one sample of a study of cytomegalovirus exposure and HLA in healthy donors. The assay was immunoSEQ multiplex PCR, and TCRdb's table has in-frame clones only and misses some. The table lists about 93,000 clones, roughly 80% of them singletons. The sample taken for sequencing was PBMCs. All receptors derive from a boy between 10 and 17 years old in good health and CMV-seronegative. Both conserved end residues are part of each CDR3. The D gene is left open where the match is weak. Where a row states a size, it is once, few, many or the class of an expanded clone; other rows omit it.

size: -; D: TRBD1; J: TRBJ1-2; V: TRBV4-3; DNA: TGCGCCAGCAGCGTGACAGGGGTTAACGGCTATGGCTACACCTTC; CDR3: CASSVTGVNGYGYTF
size: -; D: -; J: TRBJ1-1; V: TRBV6-5; DNA: TGTGCCAGCAGTTACTCGGTAGGGGCCCACACTGAAGCTTTCTTT; CDR3: CASSYSVGAHTEAFF
size: many; D: -; J: TRBJ2-2; V: TRBV6-4; DNA: TGTGCCAGCAGTTTGAGCGAGAACACCGGGGAGCTGTTTTTT; CDR3: CASSLSENTGELFF
size: -; D: -; J: TRBJ1-1; V: TRBV19; DNA: TGTGCCAGTAGGAGAGAAGACAGACCCACTGAAGCTTTCTTT; CDR3: CASRREDRPTEAFF
size: -; D: -; J: TRBJ2-7; V: TRBV6-5; DNA: TGTGCCAGCAGTTACCGGGCGACAGGCACCTACGAGCAGTACTTC; CDR3: CASSYRATGTYEQYF
size: -; D: -; J: TRBJ2-5; V: TRBV28; DNA: TGTGCCAGCAGTATCTCAGGGACTCAAGAGACCCAGTACTTC; CDR3: CASSISGTQETQYF
size: few; D: TRBD2; J: TRBJ2-2; V: TRBV6-4; DNA: TGTGCCAGCAGTGACTCTAGCGGGAGGGACTCCGGGGAGCTGTTTTTT; CDR3: CASSDSSGRDSGELFF
size: -; D: -; J: TRBJ2-7; V: TRBV7-9; DNA: TGTGCCAGCAGCTTAGTTGTAGGGGCCGAGCAGTACTTC; CDR3: CASSLVVGAEQYF
size: -; D: TRBD1; J: TRBJ2-2; V: TRBV7-2; DNA: TGTGCCAGCAGTAAGACAGGGGGGGGCACCGGGGAGCTGTTTTTT; CDR3: CASSKTGGGTGELFF
size: -; D: -; J: TRBJ2-3; V: TRBV7-7; DNA: TGTGCCAGCAGCTCCGACACCGGCGCAGATACGCAGTATTTT; CDR3: CASSSDTGADTQYF
size: -; D: -; J: TRBJ2-1; V: TRBV5-1; DNA: TGCGCCAGCATGGGTGACACACCTAACAATGAGCAGTTCTTC; CDR3: CASMGDTPNNEQFF
size: few; D: -; J: TRBJ1-5; V: TRBV2; DNA: TGTGCCAGCAGTGTGTCAGGGTGGGATCAGCCCCAGCATTTT; CDR3: CASSVSGWDQPQHF
size: -; D: -; J: TRBJ2-5; V: TRBV7-9; DNA: TGTGCCAGCAGCTTAGTTTCCTTGGAGACCCAGTACTTC; CDR3: CASSLVSLETQYF